The 15 T cell receptor beta chains in this list originate from one sample, sequenced in a study of T cell responses to AZD1222 COVID-19 vaccine. TCRdb's copy holds only in-frame clones and misses some; the assay was immunoSEQ multiplex PCR. Of about 160,000 clones listed, almost 90% are singletons. The sample consisted of peripheral blood, taken on day 0 of AZD1222 vaccination. The receptors originated from an adult in good health.

The chain couples TRBV28 to TRBJ2-5; a possible D gene is TRBD2 (6 bases). Germline V gene sequence: CDR1 MDHEN, CDR2 SYDVKM. CDR3 length: 14 amino acids. V dropped 1 base and J dropped 5 bases, with 11 bases sitting between them. The CDR3 protein is CASSLYSRGETQYF. The CDR3 region has the DNA TGTGCCAGCAGTTTATACTCCCGGGGGGAGACCCAGTACTTC. Full variable domain (missing parts from reference TRBV28 and TRBJ2-5): DVKVTQSSRYLVKRTGEKVFLECVQDMDHENMFWYRQDPGLGLRLIYFSYDVKMKEKGDIPEGYSVSREKKERFSLILESASTNQTSMYLCASSLYSRGETQYFGPGTRLLVL.

This chain uses TRBV19 with TRBJ1-2; 10 nucleotides match TRBD1. Germline V gene data show CDR1 as LNHDA and CDR2 as SQIVND (reference sequence). The CDR3 has 15 residues. Trimming at V came to 6 bases and at J to 7 bases, leaving 11 bases not matched to a gene. The DNA for the CDR3 is TGTGCCAGTAGGATATCTGCGGGACAGGGGCTTGGCTACACCTTC. Encoded protein: CASRISAGQGLGYTF.

The rearrangement joins TRBV5-4 to TRBJ2-3; no definite D call. The CDR3 spans 13 residues. V gave up 7 bases and J gave up 0 bases, with 9 bases separating them. Germline V gene sequence: CDR1 SGHNT, CDR2 YYREEE (reference sequence). CDR3 sequence (DNA): TGTGCCAGCGGTGAAGAGAGCACAGATACGCAGTATTTT. This translates into CASGEESTDTQYF.

The V gene is TRBV7-9, the J gene TRBJ1-2; D remains ambiguous. V lost 1 base to trimming and J lost 6 bases, with 6 bases between them. CDR1 is SEHNR and CDR2 is FQNEAQ in the germline V gene (reference sequence). This CDR3 is built from 12 residues. CDR3 sequence (DNA): TGTGCCAGCAGCTTAGAAGGACATGGCTACACCTTC. Translating it yields CASSLEGHGYTF.

The chain links TRBV5-1 to TRBJ2-1; 9 nucleotides line up with TRBD2. There are 15 residues in the CDR3. The germline V gene has CDR1 SGHRS and CDR2 YFSETQ. Trimming took 2 bases from V and 3 from J; bases not matched to a gene: 3. CDR3 protein: CASSFSGGNYNEQFF. Here the CDR3 DNA reads TGCGCCAGCAGCTTTAGCGGGGGAAACTACAATGAGCAGTTCTTC.

The V and J genes are TRBV28 and TRBJ1-2; D possibly corresponds to TRBD1 (6 bases). V lost 1 base and J 7 bases, leaving 16 bases between the germline ends. The CDR3 is 15 amino acids. Per the germline V gene, CDR1 is MDHEN and CDR2 is SYDVKM. Here the CDR3 reads CASSLSDSRRSGYTF. The CDR3 DNA is TGTGCCAGCAGTTTATCGGACAGCCGTCGGTCTGGCTACACCTTC.

The chain is built from TRBV4-3 and TRBJ2-3; the match to TRBD1 covers 7 bases. Per germline, CDR1 LGHNA and CDR2 YSLEER. V lost 1 base, J lost 1 base, and 11 bases stayed unmatched. This CDR3 has 18 residues. CDR3 sequence (DNA): TGCGCCAGCAGCCAAGCGGGGACAGTCTTGGGGGGCACAGATACGCAGTATTTT. Translating it yields CASSQAGTVLGGTDTQYF.

V gene TRBV6-6 combines with J gene TRBJ2-7; TRBD1 or TRBD2 may be the D gene (5 bases each). Trimming pared 6 bases from V and 9 bases from J, leaving 18 bases between. The CDR3 runs 13 residues. Germline lookup yields CDR1 MNHNY and CDR2 SVGAGI (reference sequence). CDR3 loop: CASRHDGTQGQYF. DNA for the CDR3: TGTGCCAGCAGGCATGACGGGACCCAGGGGCAGTACTTC.

This chain uses TRBV7-8 with TRBJ2-3; tentatively, D is TRBD1 (5 bases). The CDR3 has 16 amino acids. Germline V gives CDR1 SGHVS, CDR2 FQNEAQ. V was trimmed by 3 bases and J by 0 bases, leaving 13 bases between them. The CDR3 DNA reads TGTGCCAGCAGCTTTGGACACTCCTCTAGCACAGATACGCAGTATTTT. Encoded protein: CASSFGHSSSTDTQYF. Full variable domain (outside the CDR3, taken from reference TRBV7-8 and TRBJ2-3): GAGVSQSPRYKVAKRGQDVALRCDPISGHVSLFWYQQALGQGPEFLTYFQNEAQLDKSGLPSDRFFAERPEGSVSTLKIQRTQQEDSAVYLCASSFGHSSSTDTQYFGPGTRLTVL.

The V and J genes are TRBV7-9 and TRBJ1-5; D may be TRBD1 (5 bases). Deletions cut 4 bases from V and 4 bases from J, with 8 bases between. The CDR3 covers 13 residues. Germline CDR1 SEHNR, CDR2 FQNEAQ (reference sequence). This CDR3 is CASSSGLNQPQHF. For the CDR3, the DNA is TGTGCCAGCAGCTCGGGACTAAATCAGCCCCAGCATTTT.

The chain has TRBV21-1 and TRBJ2-7; the table calls TRBD2, which could not be checked here. TRBV21-1 is a pseudogene segment. The CDR3 covers 15 residues. CDR3 nucleotides: TGTGCCAGCAGCTCCATGCTAGCGGGATCCTACGAGCAGTACTTC. As protein: CASSSMLAGSYEQYF.

This clone was seen a single time. The chain links TRBV27 to TRBJ1-2, with TRBD1 matching 9 bases. The ends lost 5 bases at V and 5 bases at J; junction bases unmatched: 3. This CDR3 spans 13 amino acids. In germline, CDR1 is MNHEY, CDR2 SMNVEV (reference sequence). In DNA form, the CDR3 reads TGTGCCAGCAGTCCCGGACAGGGGTATGGCTACACCTTC. This encodes CASSPGQGYGYTF.

The chain couples TRBV25-1 to TRBJ2-3, with 8 bases identical to TRBD1. This CDR3 is built from 15 residues. Germline V gives CDR1 MGHDK, CDR2 SYGVNS. V was clipped by 6 bases and J by 3 bases; unmatched bases: 8. This CDR3 reads CASRVRTGSTDTQYF. The DNA for the CDR3 is TGTGCCAGCAGAGTAAGGACAGGGAGTACAGATACGCAGTATTTT.

This chain uses TRBV4-2 with TRBJ1-5; D unclear. The V gene lost 1 base and the J gene lost 3 bases, with 16 bases spanning the gap. The CDR3 loop spans 17 amino acids. From germline, CDR1 is LGHNA and CDR2 YNFKEQ. This CDR3 reads CASSQGRGRRDNQPQHF. DNA of the CDR3: TGTGCCAGCAGCCAAGGTCGGGGTAGAAGGGACAATCAGCCCCAGCATTTT.

The V and J genes are TRBV19 and TRBJ1-6; 8 bases are a match to TRBD1. The J segment lost 9 bases and the V segment lost 8 bases, leaving 6 bases of the junction unmatched. The CDR3 has 13 residues. Germline CDR1 and CDR2: LNHDA and SQIVND (reference sequence). CDR3 nucleotides: TGTGCCAGTGCAGGGGGCCAGAGTTCACCCCTCCACTTT. This translates into CASAGGQSSPLHF.